Below, 31 T cell receptor beta chains from the same sample are listed, as sequenced in a study of blood T cell repertoires in COVID-19. Repertoires were generated with immunoSEQ multiplex PCR, while TCRdb's copy carries only in-frame clones and drops some. The data hold 230,000 or so clones, with around 80% observed a single time. The sample was peripheral blood. These receptors were collected from a man between 25 and 39 years old with active or convalescent COVID-19.

The rearrangement links TRBV6-1 to TRBJ1-2; 10 bases agree with TRBD1. V lost 3 bases to trimming and J lost 4 bases; unmatched junction nucleotides: 5. The CDR3 sequence is 15 residues long. Germline lookup yields CDR1 MNHNS and CDR2 SASEGT. The CDR3 nucleotides are TGTGCCAGCAGTGACCGGACAGGGGGAGCCTATGGCTACACCTTC. Amino acid sequence: CASSDRTGGAYGYTF.

The V call is TRBV5-3, the J call TRBJ1-1; 9 nucleotides line up with TRBD1. TRBV5-3 qualifies as an ORF whose function is uncertain. Losses at the gene ends were 1 base for V and 5 bases for J; bases not matched to a gene: 6. The CDR3 runs to 15 residues. The CDR3 reads CARSLKDRGETEAFF. The CDR3 bases are TGTGCCAGAAGCTTGAAGGACAGGGGTGAGACTGAAGCTTTCTTT.

This chain uses TRBV6-5 with TRBJ1-5; no reliable D call. CDR3 length: 13 amino acids. In germline, CDR1 is MNHEY, CDR2 SVGAGI. Trimming removed 11 bases from V and 3 bases from J, with 14 bases in between. The CDR3, as DNA: TGTGCCGTCGTTGGCGGCAACAATCAGCCCCAGCATTTT. It translates to CAVVGGNNQPQHF.

The V gene is TRBV18, the J gene TRBJ2-2; 7 bases line up with TRBD1. CDR3 length: 15 residues. V shed 6 bases, J shed 6 bases, and the junction held 10 bases outside the gene matches. CDR1 is KGHSH, CDR2 LQKENI, per germline. DNA for the CDR3: TGTGCCAGCTCCCCCTCGACAGGGATGGCCGGGGAGCTGTTTTTT. This codes for CASSPSTGMAGELFF.

This chain joins TRBV11-2 and TRBJ1-2; 9 nucleotides match TRBD1. From germline, CDR1 is SGHAT and CDR2 FQNNGV. The CDR3 loop spans 15 amino acids. With V trimmed by 1 base and J by 4 bases, 4 bases remained unmatched. CDR3 protein: CASSLVWDRAYGYTF. In DNA, the CDR3 is TGTGCCAGCAGCTTAGTATGGGACAGGGCCTATGGCTACACCTTC. Full variable domain (outside the CDR3, taken from reference TRBV11-2 and TRBJ1-2): EAGVAQSPRYKIIEKRQSVAFWCNPISGHATLYWYQQILGQGPKLLIQFQNNGVVDDSQLPKDRFSAERLKGVDSTLKIQPAKLEDSAVYLCASSLVWDRAYGYTFGSGTRLTVV.

This rearrangement joins TRBV4-2 to TRBJ1-4; no definite D call. The CDR3 loop spans 15 amino acids. The V end lost 1 base, the J end lost 8 bases, and 14 bases lay between the germline ends. Germline V gives CDR1 LGHNA, CDR2 YNFKEQ. In DNA form, the CDR3 reads TGTGCCAGCAGCCAAGCCCGGGTCGACGACGAAAAACTGTTTTTT. Translating gives CASSQARVDDEKLFF.

V gene TRBV19 combines with J gene TRBJ1-5; 7 bases fit TRBD1. Trimming took 6 bases from V and 4 from J; bases not matched to a gene: 9. Germline CDR1 and CDR2: LNHDA and SQIVND (reference sequence). The CDR3 spans 15 residues. The CDR3 sequence is CASRHRTGPNQPQHF. The CDR3, as DNA: TGTGCCAGTAGACACCGGACAGGACCTAATCAGCCCCAGCATTTT.

This chain links TRBV5-4 with TRBJ1-1; no definite D call. Germline V lookup: CDR1 SGHNT, CDR2 YYREEE (reference sequence). The V and J ends lost 0 bases and 5 bases respectively, with 11 bases between them. The CDR3 sequence is 14 residues long. The CDR3 DNA follows: TGTGCCAGCAGCTTGGGGGAGCTCAGGACTGAAGCTTTCTTT. Its translation is CASSLGELRTEAFF.

This chain's CDR3 is CASSIRQGETQYF. CDR3 in DNA: TGTGCCAGCTCAATCCGGCAGGGAGAGACCCAGTACTTC. The rearrangement joins TRBV18 to TRBJ2-5, with D tentatively TRBD1 (5 bases). The CDR3 is 13 residues long. Deletions cut 5 bases from V and 4 bases from J, with 11 bases between. Germline CDR1 and CDR2: KGHSH and LQKENI.

The chain uses TRBV7-2 and TRBJ1-1; D is unresolved. This CDR3 is built from 13 residues. V was pared by 2 bases and J by 4 bases, with 8 bases between. Germline V CDR1 and CDR2: SGHTA, FQGNSA. In DNA form, the CDR3 reads TGTGCCAGCAGCTTAAGGGAGGGCACTGAAGCTTTCTTT. Its protein product is CASSLREGTEAFF.

The chain recombines TRBV19 with TRBJ1-2, with unresolved D. This CDR3 is 14 amino acids long. Germline V gene sequence: CDR1 LNHDA, CDR2 SQIVND (reference sequence). V was trimmed by 3 bases and J by 8 bases, leaving 16 bases between them. The CDR3 DNA reads TGTGCCAGTAGTATTCTGGCGGCAGATGGAGGCTACACCTTC. This translates into CASSILAADGGYTF.

J is TRBJ1-1 and V is TRBV10-3; 9 positions match TRBD1. The CDR3 runs to 15 residues. CDR1 and CDR2 (germline): ENHRY, SYGVKD. V was clipped by 7 bases and J by 10 bases; unmatched bases: 16. CDR3 in amino acids: CAITDPETGGAVAFF. The DNA of the CDR3 is TGTGCCATCACTGATCCCGAGACAGGGGGAGCGGTAGCTTTCTTT.

This sequence joins TRBV5-4 and TRBJ2-5; 8 bases match TRBD2. Germline V gene sequence: CDR1 SGHNT, CDR2 YYREEE (reference sequence). CDR3 length: 15 residues. V gave up 4 bases and J gave up 5 bases; unmatched junction bases: 10. This CDR3 is CASSGISGGGETQYF. The DNA for the CDR3 is TGTGCCAGCAGCGGAATCAGTGGCGGGGGGGAGACCCAGTACTTC.

The V gene is TRBV5-1, the J gene TRBJ2-4, with D uncertain. This CDR3 is built from 14 residues. V lost 0 bases and J lost 6, with 10 bases in between. Germline V gene sequence: CDR1 SGHRS, CDR2 YFSETQ. The CDR3 DNA sequence: TGCGCCAGCAGCTTGGGGCAGTTTCCAAACATTCAGTACTTC. This sequence encodes CASSLGQFPNIQYF.

This clone was recorded only once. The chain is built from TRBV7-8 and TRBJ2-7; 7 bases match TRBD1. Losses at the gene ends were 5 bases for V and 0 bases for J; bases not matched to a gene: 13. The CDR3 covers 17 residues. CDR1 is SGHVS, CDR2 FQNEAQ, per germline. The DNA of the CDR3 is TGTGCCAGCAGCCCAATTGCAGGGACAGTGGGCTCCTACGAGCAGTACTTC. Protein: CASSPIAGTVGSYEQYF.

This clone has only one observation. The CDR3, as DNA: TGCGCCAGCAGCCTGGCCGACAGGGAGAGGGACACCATATATTTT. It encodes CASSLADRERDTIYF. This chain uses TRBV5-1 with TRBJ1-3; TRBD1 matches 7 bases. Germline CDR1 and CDR2: SGHRS and YFSETQ. The trim removed 4 bases at V and 8 bases at J, leaving 12 bases unmatched. This CDR3 has 15 amino acids.

The chain employs TRBV18 and TRBJ1-1; D is unresolved. Trimming pared 3 bases from V and 7 bases from J, leaving 15 bases between. Germline CDR1 and CDR2: KGHSH and LQKENI. This CDR3 contains 14 residues. The CDR3 sequence is CASSPTAGLGEAFF. The DNA for the CDR3 is TGTGCCAGCTCACCCACAGCGGGTCTTGGTGAAGCTTTCTTT.

This chain joins TRBV3-1 (or the pseudogene TRBV3-2) and TRBJ2-5, with 10 bases that match TRBD2. This CDR3 has 16 residues. The junction had 3 bases not matched to a gene; V was cut back by 0 bases and J by 2 bases. Looked up from germline, CDR1 is LGHDT and CDR2 is YNNKEL (reference sequence). The CDR3 sequence is CASSQDLAGVQETQYF. As DNA, the CDR3 is TGTGCCAGCAGCCAAGATCTAGCGGGGGTTCAAGAGACCCAGTACTTC.

V usage is TRBV5-4 and J usage is TRBJ1-1; 7 bases agree with TRBD1. Germline assignment: CDR1 SGHNT and CDR2 YYREEE (reference sequence). The trim removed 5 bases at V and 4 bases at J, leaving 5 bases unmatched. This CDR3 has 13 amino acids. CDR3 region: CASSYRGGTEAFF. The CDR3 bases are TGTGCCAGCAGTTACAGGGGTGGCACTGAAGCTTTCTTT.

The chain links TRBV27 to TRBJ1-2; D unresolved. Trimming shortened V by 4 bases and J by 4 bases, and 10 bases separated the two germline ends. Per the germline V gene, CDR1 is MNHEY and CDR2 is SMNVEV (reference sequence). This CDR3 is 13 amino acids long. As DNA, the CDR3 is TGTGCCAGCAGTTCGCGGTCCTTCTATGGCTACACCTTC. Its protein is CASSSRSFYGYTF.

This chain uses TRBV2 with TRBJ2-7, with D unclear. The CDR3 sequence is 11 residues long. V gave up 7 bases and J gave up 4 bases, with 8 bases separating them. CDR1 is SNHLY, CDR2 FYNNEI, per germline. This CDR3 reads CASTRLYEQYF. In DNA, the CDR3 is TGTGCCAGCACTAGACTTTACGAGCAGTACTTC.

The chain links TRBV6-5 to TRBJ2-7, with a possible D match to TRBD2 (6 bases). The germline gives CDR1 MNHEY, CDR2 SVGAGI. The CDR3 contains 13 residues. Trimming removed 4 bases at V and 10 bases at J, with 17 bases between. DNA of the CDR3: TGTGCCAGCAGTTTGGGGGGAGTGACGGAACAGTACTTC. Amino acid sequence: CASSLGGVTEQYF.

The chain uses TRBV18 and TRBJ2-3; the D gene is possibly TRBD1 (6 bases). This CDR3 is built from 15 residues. Germline lookup yields CDR1 KGHSH and CDR2 LQKENI. V was cut by 4 bases and J by 0 bases, with 11 bases left in between. CDR3 amino acids: CASSRTVGSTDTQYF. The CDR3, as DNA: TGTGCCAGCTCACGGACAGTGGGGAGCACAGATACGCAGTATTTT.

The chain is built from TRBV7-9 and TRBJ1-4; possible D gene TRBD1, 5 bases. V lost 2 bases and J 7 bases, leaving 17 bases between the germline ends. The CDR3 is 16 amino acids. Germline V lookup: CDR1 SEHNR, CDR2 FQNEAQ (reference sequence). In nucleotides, the CDR3 is TGTGCCAGCAGCTTACCCCTCGGCAGGGTAATTGAAAAACTGTTTTTT. Translated: CASSLPLGRVIEKLFF.

The CDR3 here is CASSLSAGGSSPLHF. CDR3 bases: TGTGCCAGCAGTTTATCAGCAGGGGGTAGTTCACCCCTCCACTTT. The chain couples TRBV27 to TRBJ1-6; 7 bases line up with TRBD1. Germline assignment: CDR1 MNHEY and CDR2 SMNVEV (reference sequence). The CDR3 contains 15 residues. Unmatched junction bases numbered 5, after V lost 0 bases and J lost 9 bases.

This clone was seen more than once but under ten times. J is TRBJ2-1 and V is TRBV4-2; 7 bases line up with TRBD2. CDR3 length equals 15 residues. CDR1 is LGHNA and CDR2 is YNFKEQ in the germline V gene. V shed 4 bases, J shed 10 bases, and the junction held 13 bases outside the gene matches. CDR3 DNA: TGTGCCAGCAGCCCCGGAGCGGGGCCCCGGGCGGAGCAGTTCTTC. Its protein is CASSPGAGPRAEQFF.

The chain carries TRBV15 and TRBJ2-1; D is perhaps TRBD2 (5 bases). The CDR3 has 14 amino acids. Between the trimmed V and J ends, which lost 0 bases and 6 bases, there was a span of 9 bases. Germline V gene lookup returns CDR1 LNHNV and CDR2 YYDKDF (reference sequence). CDR3 sequence: CATSRDGLGNEQFF. The CDR3 DNA reads as TGTGCCACCAGCAGAGATGGACTGGGCAATGAGCAGTTCTTC.

The chain recombines TRBV18 with TRBJ1-2; possibly TRBD1 for D (5 bases). CDR3 size: 13 residues. CDR1 KGHSH and CDR2 LQKENI come from the germline V gene. V was clipped by 5 bases and J by 4 bases, with 11 bases between them. This CDR3 is CASSAGQVYGYTF. The CDR3 DNA is TGTGCCAGCTCAGCAGGACAAGTCTATGGCTACACCTTC.

The chain has TRBV9 and TRBJ1-2; D gene ambiguous. The germline V and J ends were trimmed by 3 bases and 6 bases, with 12 bases remaining between them. Germline assignment: CDR1 SGDLS and CDR2 YYNGEE. The CDR3 consists of 13 residues. For the CDR3, the DNA is TGTGCCAGCAGCGGACTAGTGGGTAATGGCTACACCTTC. Its protein product is CASSGLVGNGYTF.

This clone was recorded a few times. The chain couples TRBV6-1 to TRBJ2-3, with 8 bases lining up with TRBD1. The length of the CDR3 is 15 residues. The ends lost 2 bases at V and 1 base at J; junction bases unmatched: 2. CDR1 and CDR2 (germline): MNHNS, SASEGT. The CDR3 is CASSESRGRTDTQYF. The DNA of the CDR3 is TGTGCCAGCAGTGAATCCAGGGGGCGCACAGATACGCAGTATTTT.

The rearrangement joins TRBV4-2 to TRBJ1-2, with TRBD1 matching 8 bases. The ends lost 4 bases at V and 2 bases at J; junction bases unmatched: 6. There are 15 residues in the CDR3. Germline-derived CDR1 and CDR2 are LGHNA and YNFKEQ. CDR3 sequence reads: CASSREDRGNYGYTF. The CDR3 DNA is TGTGCCAGCAGCCGGGAAGACAGGGGAAACTATGGCTACACCTTC.